This TCR beta chain is from a study of blood T cell repertoires in COVID-19. The wider study: Acute and convalescent COVID-19 specimens originated in the United States, Italy and Spain. PBMCs, B-cell-depleted T cells, or T cells provided the cDNA or gDNA that made up the material.

As originally analysed: Reference gene primers were amplified, and this amplification served to estimate nucleated cell counts. Profiled with immunoSEQ multiplex PCR; TCRdb holds only in-frame clones, not every one. Clonal size and the V and J genes are those of that table, whereas D and trimming came from the DNA. The data hold 100,000 or so clones, with roughly 79% observed a single time. This clone was counted once. Germline CDR1 SGHRS, CDR2 YFSETQ. The CDR3 is made up of 15 amino acids. With 4 bases removed from V and 6 bases from J, the gap between germline ends came to 17 bases. The TCR originated in an older woman with acute or convalescent COVID-19. The sample was peripheral blood. The chain links TRBV5-1 to TRBJ2-1; a possible D gene is TRBD2 (7 bases). The CDR3 bases are TGCGCCAGCAGCCCGGGGGGCTTGGAGGGCAATGAGCAGTTCTTC. As protein: CASSPGGLEGNEQFF.